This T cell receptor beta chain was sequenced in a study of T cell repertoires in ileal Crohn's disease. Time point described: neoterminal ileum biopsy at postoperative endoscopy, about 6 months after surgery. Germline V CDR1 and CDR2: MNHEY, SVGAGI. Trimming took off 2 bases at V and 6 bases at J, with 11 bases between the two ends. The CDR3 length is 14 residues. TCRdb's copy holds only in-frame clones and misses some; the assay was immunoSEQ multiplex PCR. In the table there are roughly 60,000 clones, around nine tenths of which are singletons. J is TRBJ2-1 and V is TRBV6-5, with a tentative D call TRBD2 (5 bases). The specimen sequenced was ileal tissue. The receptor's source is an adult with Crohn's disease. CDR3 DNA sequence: TGTGCCAGCAGTTACCCGGGCGGGTTCAATGAGCAGTTCTTC. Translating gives CASSYPGGFNEQFF.